This TCR beta chain stems from a study of T cells in Graves' hyperthyroidism and ophthalmopathy. About this clonotype itself: What it recognizes is unknown.

Study-wide findings and caveats: The model anticipated ophthalmopathy a median around 6 months pre-onset.

This CDR3 spans 16 amino acids. Trimming left V 3 bases short and J 0 bases short, with 14 bases between. CDR1 is SGHNT and CDR2 is YYREEE in the germline V gene (reference sequence). From RNA transcripts, TCR beta CDR3 regions were amplified. A set of HTBI primers served as the primers for a first-round RT-PCR of the TCR CDR3. TCRdb reprocessed the multiplex PCR reads with MiXCR, giving one entry per CDR3 protein. The table lists approximately 620,000 distinct CDR3 sequences, more than 15% of them singletons. This receptor was obtained from a woman between 40 and 55 years old with Graves' ophthalmopathy. Source material: blood. V and J are TRBV5-4 and TRBJ2-3, with D possibly TRBD1 on 5 matching bases. CDR3 residues: CASSSMTAPSTDTQYF. CDR3 in DNA: TGTGCCAGCAGCTCGATGACAGCCCCTAGCACAGATACGCAGTATTTT.